Below are 5 T cell receptor beta chains sequenced from a single sample in a study of blood T cell repertoires in COVID-19. Generated by immunoSEQ multiplex PCR, the TCRdb table keeps only in-frame clones and is missing some. The top ten hold approximately 12% of the sample, which has about 190,000 clones, around 80% seen once. Sequencing was performed on peripheral blood. The receptors stem from a man aged 50-60 years who had recovered from COVID-19.

The chain carries TRBV28 and TRBJ1-1; D is uncertain. Trimming took off 6 bases at V and 5 bases at J, with 19 bases between the two ends. The CDR3 runs 15 residues. Germline values: CDR1 MDHEN, CDR2 SYDVKM. Here the CDR3 DNA reads TGTGCCAGCAGCCGTAGCCCCGGGGTGCGGACTGAAGCTTTCTTT. Translation: CASSRSPGVRTEAFF. Based on the CDR3 plus reference TRBV28 and TRBJ1-1, the full variable domain is DVKVTQSSRYLVKRTGEKVFLECVQDMDHENMFWYRQDPGLGLRLIYFSYDVKMKEKGDIPEGYSVSREKKERFSLILESASTNQTSMYLCASSRSPGVRTEAFFGQGTRLTVV.

This clone was seen just once. The gene calls are TRBV6-2 or TRBV6-3 and TRBJ2-7, with TRBD1 identical over 7 bases. Trimming cost V 5 bases and J 2 bases; bases outside gene matches: 3. The germline gives CDR1 MNHEY, CDR2 SVGEGT. The CDR3 is made up of 13 amino acids. The CDR3 region is CASSRDSPYEQYF. The CDR3 DNA is TGTGCCAGCAGTCGGGACAGCCCCTACGAGCAGTACTTC.

A single count supports this clone. The CDR3 sequence: CASSSGLAGVTDTQYF. DNA of the CDR3: TGTGCCAGCAGCTCGGGACTAGCGGGAGTAACAGATACGCAGTATTTT. The chain has TRBV7-3 and TRBJ2-3; 14 nucleotides agree with TRBD2. Trimming cost V 4 bases and J 3 bases; bases outside gene matches: 3. The CDR3 extends over 16 amino acids. Germline V gene sequence: CDR1 SGHTA, CDR2 FQGTGA.

This chain links TRBV3-1 (or the pseudogene TRBV3-2) with TRBJ1-2; D not certain. This CDR3 is 12 amino acids long. V gave up 5 bases and J gave up 2 bases, with 6 bases separating them. CDR1 is LGHDT, CDR2 YNNKEL, per germline (reference sequence). This CDR3 reads CASSDGNYGYTF. The CDR3 DNA reads TGTGCCAGCAGCGACGGGAACTATGGCTACACCTTC.

The rearrangement links TRBV28 to TRBJ1-1, with no clear D. V was shortened by 6 bases and J by 3 bases, with 14 bases between the two germline ends. Germline CDR1 is MDHEN and CDR2 is SYDVKM. The CDR3 contains 14 residues. DNA of the CDR3: TGTGCCAGCAGCTACGCCCAGGTCCACACTGAAGCTTTCTTT. Translated, it gives CASSYAQVHTEAFF. Supplemented by reference TRBV28 and TRBJ1-1, the full variable domain reads DVKVTQSSRYLVKRTGEKVFLECVQDMDHENMFWYRQDPGLGLRLIYFSYDVKMKEKGDIPEGYSVSREKKERFSLILESASTNQTSMYLCASSYAQVHTEAFFGQGTRLTVV.